Below are 24 T cell receptor beta chains sequenced from a single sample in a study of shared clonotypes between healthy human individuals. The method was immunoSEQ multiplex PCR; TCRdb's version includes in-frame clones alone and lacks a portion of them. This table has roughly 1.5 million clones, 95% to 99% appearing once. Specimen: naive CD4+ T cells sorted from blood. Documented subset: CD45RA+ positively selected. All receptors derive from a man between 25 and 39 years old in good health.

The J gene is TRBJ2-3, the V gene TRBV5-5; D call uncertain. From germline, CDR1 is SGHKS and CDR2 YYEKEE (reference sequence). Trimming pared 2 bases from V and 1 base from J, leaving 14 bases between. The CDR3 contains 16 residues. CDR3 sequence reads: CASSFVQASRTDTQYF. CDR3 DNA: TGTGCCAGCAGCTTTGTGCAGGCCTCGCGCACAGATACGCAGTATTTT.

V is TRBV5-1 and J is TRBJ2-4; 12 nucleotides align to TRBD2. With 3 bases clipped from V and 5 bases from J, the junction kept 6 bases outside the gene matches. From germline, CDR1 is SGHRS and CDR2 YFSETQ. The CDR3 loop spans 16 amino acids. CDR3 protein: CASSWGLAGVQNIQYF. In DNA form, the CDR3 reads TGCGCCAGCAGCTGGGGACTAGCGGGCGTCCAAAACATTCAGTACTTC.

The chain carries TRBV29-1 and TRBJ2-1; 11 bases line up with TRBD2. The CDR3 has 14 amino acids. Trimming took 7 bases from V and 7 from J; bases not matched to a gene: 9. Germline V gene lookup returns CDR1 SQVTM and CDR2 ANQGSEA. The CDR3 reads CSEQVSGRVNEQFF. CDR3 nucleotides: TGCAGCGAACAAGTTAGCGGGAGGGTAAATGAGCAGTTCTTC.

CDR3 region: CASSSGKMNTEAFF. CDR3 bases: TGTGCCAGCAGCTCAGGGAAAATGAACACTGAAGCTTTCTTT. V usage is TRBV5-4 and J usage is TRBJ1-1, with D possibly being TRBD1 (5 bases). The CDR3 contains 14 residues. Per the germline V gene, CDR1 is SGHNT and CDR2 is YYREEE (reference sequence). The V and J ends lost 3 bases and 0 bases respectively, with 9 bases between them.

This chain uses TRBV29-1 with TRBJ2-1; tentatively, D is TRBD1 (6 bases). This CDR3 spans 13 amino acids. Trimming stripped 3 bases from V and 6 bases from J, with 12 bases between. Germline V gene sequence: CDR1 SQVTM, CDR2 ANQGSEA. This chain's CDR3 is CSVDRGVRNEQFF. CDR3 coding DNA: TGCAGCGTTGACAGGGGAGTACGCAATGAGCAGTTCTTC.

The J gene is TRBJ1-1, the V gene TRBV5-1; no reliable D call. V dropped 4 bases and J dropped 1 base, with 11 bases sitting between them. CDR3 length equals 14 residues. The germline V gene encodes CDR1 SGHRS and CDR2 YFSETQ. The CDR3 region is CASSKDSGNTEAFF. The CDR3 region has the DNA TGCGCCAGCAGCAAAGACTCTGGGAACACTGAAGCTTTCTTT.

J is TRBJ1-5 and V is TRBV15; TRBD1 is a possible D gene (6 bases). V was clipped by 0 bases and J by 1 base, with 16 bases between them. From germline, CDR1 is LNHNV and CDR2 YYDKDF (reference sequence). The CDR3 runs to 18 residues. The CDR3 spells CATSRDKGGRPSNQPQHF. The CDR3 DNA is TGTGCCACCAGCAGAGATAAGGGGGGTCGACCCAGCAATCAGCCCCAGCATTTT. The whole variable domain, filled in from reference TRBV15 and TRBJ1-5, reads DAMVIQNPRYQVTQFGKPVTLSCSQTLNHNVMYWYQQKSSQAPKLLFHYYDKDFNNEADTPDNFQSRRPNTSFCFLDIRSPGLGDTAMYLCATSRDKGGRPSNQPQHFGDGTRLSIL.

This chain connects TRBV9 to TRBJ2-2, with D possibly being TRBD2 (5 bases). CDR1 is SGDLS, CDR2 YYNGEE, per germline. The V and J ends lost 3 bases and 7 bases respectively, with 10 bases between them. This CDR3 is 13 amino acids long. The CDR3 sequence is CASSAGVGGELFF. CDR3 in DNA: TGTGCCAGCAGCGCCGGGGTGGGCGGGGAGCTGTTTTTT. Combining the CDR3 with reference TRBV9 and TRBJ2-2 gives the whole variable domain DSGVTQTPKHLITATGQRVTLRCSPRSGDLSVYWYQQSLDQGLQFLIQYYNGEERAKGNILERFSAQQFPDLHSELNLSSLELGDSALYFCASSAGVGGELFFGEGSRLTVL.

This chain uses TRBV29-1 with TRBJ2-1; 10 nucleotides match TRBD2. V shed 3 bases, J shed 6 bases, and the junction held 5 bases outside the gene matches. Germline V gene lookup returns CDR1 SQVTM and CDR2 ANQGSEA. The CDR3 is 14 residues long. The CDR3 DNA sequence: TGCAGCGTTGAGGGGACTAGCGCGATCAATGAGCAGTTCTTC. It is translated as CSVEGTSAINEQFF.

V usage is TRBV7-9 and J usage is TRBJ2-1; no clear D. Germline V gene sequence: CDR1 SEHNR, CDR2 FQNEAQ (reference sequence). The CDR3 has 16 amino acids. V dropped 5 bases and J dropped 2 bases, with 16 bases sitting between them. The CDR3 loop is CASSPAHYSTYNEQFF. The CDR3 bases are TGTGCCAGCAGCCCCGCTCATTATTCCACCTACAATGAGCAGTTCTTC.

The CDR3, as DNA: TGCGCCAGCAGTCATACAGGGGTCGGTGATCAGCCCCAGCATTTT. It translates to CASSHTGVGDQPQHF. This rearrangement joins TRBV5-1 to TRBJ1-5; 7 bases map to TRBD1. This CDR3 spans 15 amino acids. CDR1 is SGHRS, CDR2 YFSETQ, per germline. After removal of 5 bases from V and 5 bases from J, the junction contained 10 bases not matched to a gene. Complete variable domain (other parts from reference TRBV5-1 and TRBJ1-5): KAGVTQTPRYLIKTRGQQVTLSCSPISGHRSVSWYQQTPGQGLQFLFEYFSETQRNKGNFPGRFSGRQFSNSRSEMNVSTLELGDSALYLCASSHTGVGDQPQHFGDGTRLSIL.

The chain combines TRBV9 with TRBJ2-3, with 7 bases fitting TRBD2. This CDR3 has 15 residues. The V and J ends lost 1 base and 5 bases, in that order; junction bases with no gene match: 7. Germline V gene data show CDR1 as SGDLS and CDR2 as YYNGEE. CDR3 in amino acids: CASSVFREVKDTQYF. In nucleotides, the CDR3 is TGTGCCAGCAGCGTATTCCGGGAGGTAAAAGATACGCAGTATTTT.

The chain couples TRBV7-9 to TRBJ2-3; no reliable D call. The V and J ends lost 1 base and 9 bases respectively, with 8 bases between them. Per germline, CDR1 SEHNR and CDR2 FQNEAQ (reference sequence). This CDR3 spans 12 amino acids. CDR3 protein: CASSLVEWTQYF. The CDR3 DNA reads as TGTGCCAGCAGCTTAGTTGAGTGGACGCAGTATTTT.

The rearrangement joins TRBV27 to TRBJ2-5; D is possibly TRBD2 (6 bases). The CDR3 covers 13 residues. Trimming took 3 bases from V and 7 from J, leaving 12 bases between them. CDR1 and CDR2 (germline): MNHEY, SMNVEV (reference sequence). CDR3 in DNA: TGTGCCAGCAGTTTTATCTCCGGGGGGACCCAGTACTTC. Protein product: CASSFISGGTQYF.

DNA of the CDR3: TGTGCCAGCAGCGTAGAAGCGGACCCAGGCTATGGCTACACCTTC. It translates to CASSVEADPGYGYTF. The V gene is TRBV9, the J gene TRBJ1-2; no firm D call. This CDR3 comprises 15 residues. V lost 0 bases to trimming and J lost 4 bases, with 13 bases between them. In germline, CDR1 is SGDLS, CDR2 YYNGEE.

This clone was seen only once. The chain is built from TRBV19 and TRBJ2-7, with 8 bases aligning to TRBD2. CDR1 and CDR2 from the germline V gene are LNHDA and SQIVND (reference sequence). The V and J ends lost 5 bases and 5 bases, in that order; junction bases with no gene match: 11. This CDR3 is built from 15 residues. The CDR3 DNA reads as TGTGCCAGTAGTCCAGAAGCGGGAGTTACCCACGAGCAGTACTTC. This sequence encodes CASSPEAGVTHEQYF.

The gene calls are TRBV9 and TRBJ2-7, with TRBD1 identical over 11 bases. J was trimmed by 5 bases and V by 4 bases; bases with no gene match: 8. The CDR3 totals 15 residues. CDR1 and CDR2 from the germline V gene are SGDLS and YYNGEE. In nucleotides, the CDR3 is TGTGCCAGCAGCTCTCTGGGACAGGGGGGCGACGAGCAGTACTTC. This translates into CASSSLGQGGDEQYF.

The chain employs TRBV14 and TRBJ2-1; D unclear. CDR3 length: 15 amino acids. The V and J ends lost 1 base and 0 bases respectively, with 7 bases between them. The germline V gene encodes CDR1 SGHDN and CDR2 FVKESK. The CDR3 coding sequence is TGTGCCAGCAGCCAAGTTCCCACCTCCTACAATGAGCAGTTCTTC. Translated, it gives CASSQVPTSYNEQFF.

The chain has TRBV6-5 and TRBJ2-7; D call uncertain. V was trimmed by 0 bases and J by 4 bases, leaving 10 bases between them. The germline CDR1 and CDR2 sequences are MNHEY and SVGAGI. The CDR3 sequence is 14 residues long. The DNA of the CDR3 is TGTGCCAGCAGTTACTCTTCGCCGGAATACGAGCAGTACTTC. Its translation: CASSYSSPEYEQYF.

The rearrangement joins TRBV7-6 to TRBJ2-2; TRBD2 aligns across 7 bases. The V gene's germline CDR1 is SGHVS and CDR2 FNYEAQ. CDR3 length: 16 residues. Losses at the gene ends were 1 base for V and 6 bases for J; bases not matched to a gene: 8. The CDR3 loop reads CASSLVGGRVAGELFF. The CDR3 DNA is TGTGCCAGCAGCTTAGTCGGAGGGAGGGTGGCCGGGGAGCTGTTTTTT.

The CDR3 DNA follows: TGTGCCAGCAGCTTACCCCCGACAGGGACCAATTCAGATACGCAGTATTTT. Encoded protein: CASSLPPTGTNSDTQYF. The V and J genes are TRBV5-6 and TRBJ2-3; 7 nucleotides match TRBD1. CDR3 length: 17 residues. The trim removed 2 bases at V and 4 bases at J, leaving 13 bases unmatched. Germline CDR1 is SGHDT and CDR2 is YYEEEE.

This rearrangement joins TRBV6-5 to TRBJ1-2; possible D gene TRBD1, 5 bases. Germline values: CDR1 MNHEY, CDR2 SVGAGI. The CDR3 extends over 12 amino acids. V gave up 6 bases and J gave up 5 bases, with 10 bases separating them. CDR3 region: CASSGRGYGYTF. The CDR3 bases are TGTGCCAGCAGCGGGAGGGGATATGGCTACACCTTC.

The V gene is TRBV18, the J gene TRBJ2-7; TRBD1 matches at 8 bases. Germline loops: CDR1 KGHSH, CDR2 LQKENI. There are 15 residues in the CDR3. The ends lost 3 bases at V and 4 bases at J; junction bases unmatched: 8. Here the CDR3 reads CASSPDGTGLYEQYF. CDR3 nucleotide sequence: TGTGCCAGCTCACCCGACGGGACAGGACTATACGAGCAGTACTTC.

The J gene is TRBJ2-3, the V gene TRBV18; D possibly corresponds to TRBD1 (5 bases). The V gene lost 3 bases and the J gene lost 0 bases, with 16 bases spanning the gap. CDR1 and CDR2 (germline): KGHSH, LQKENI. The CDR3 totals 17 residues. The CDR3 loop is CASSPTRDSYSTDTQYF. The CDR3 nucleotides are TGTGCCAGCTCACCCACGCGCGACAGCTATAGCACAGATACGCAGTATTTT.